One T cell receptor (beta chain) is described in this entry. The antigen is unknown. The junction does not match germline at one end; this may be a read error. Time point indicated: newly diagnosed GD, antithyroid drugs for less than 3 months. The TCR library used RNA extracted from PBMCs. The CDR3 is 19 residues long. In germline, CDR1 is MNHEY, CDR2 SMNVEV (reference sequence). Construction of the TCR beta libraries employed iRepertoire HTBI primers in conjunction with Arm-PCR of CDR3 regions. Using its own MiXCR run on the multiplex PCR reads, TCRdb lists one record per CDR3 protein. The profile shows some 500,000 distinct CDR3 sequences, about 16% of them singletons. The data derive from a study of regulatory T cells in long-lasting Graves disease. General observations from the study: Repertoires from persistent disease leaned toward TRBV28, TRBJ1-2 and TRBJ2-5.

These same records also appear under a second study, on T cells in Graves' hyperthyroidism and ophthalmopathy.

The sequences come from peripheral blood mononuclear cells (PBMCs), collected at new diagnosis, from a patient treated with antithyroid drugs. This receptor was taken from a woman aged 35-65 years with Graves disease. This rearrangement joins TRBV27 to TRBJ2-4, with 9 bases that match TRBD2. CDR3 protein: CAGSLSGTSSTAVKNIQYF. CDR3 DNA sequence: TGTGCCGGCAGTCTCTCCGGGACTAGCTCAACGGCGGTCAAAAACATTCAGTACTTC.